Listed here is a single TCR beta chain. What it recognizes is unknown. Based on CD45RO/CCR7/CD25/CD127/CD95/CD27, CD4+ regulatory, stem cell-like memory, naive and central memory cells were sorted. Every sorted population was more than 95% pure. The entirety of the isolated RNA underwent reverse transcription, so expressed TCRB transcripts were sequenced. The assay was immunoSEQ multiplex PCR, and TCRdb's table has in-frame clones only and misses some. The sample gives about 930,000 clones, 17% of which show up once; 0.02% to 0.025% is in the top ten. This entry comes from a study of beta chain features in type 1 diabetes. Study-level findings and limits: In cDNA sequencing, cells with high TCR expression could be over-represented. Sampled from patients, naive, central memory and Treg TCRB repertoires appeared more similar than those sampled from healthy donors.

This CDR3 region has 13 residues. The V and J ends lost 3 bases and 5 bases respectively, with 11 bases between them. Germline V lookup: CDR1 SGDLS, CDR2 YYNGEE. The sample comprised naive CD4+ T cells from blood. The V and J genes are TRBV9 and TRBJ2-5; no reliable D call. The origin of this receptor is a woman under 30 in good health. The CDR3 coding sequence is TGTGCCAGCAGCGCACAAAACGGGGAGACCCAGTACTTC. Translation gives CASSAQNGETQYF. The variable domain in full, with the rest retrieved from reference TRBV9 and TRBJ2-5, is DSGVTQTPKHLITATGQRVTLRCSPRSGDLSVYWYQQSLDQGLQFLIQYYNGEERAKGNILERFSAQQFPDLHSELNLSSLELGDSALYFCASSAQNGETQYFGPGTRLLVL.